This paragraph covers one TCR beta chain sequence. It lacks a known antigen. Base quality data are lacking; no much larger clone is found one base away. Receptors were amplified or captured by the immunoSEQ multiplex PCR assay. The hsTCRB Kit was used according to the manufacturer's protocol to amplify rearranged TCR beta chain sequences. An Illumina MiSeq was used to sequence the TCRB libraries. The authors processed their data as follows. Demultiplexing, trimming and gene mapping were performed with the kit vendor's proprietary platform. The table was pulled from immuneACCESS by TCRdb, which kept in-frame rearrangements only. Such tables lose some clones; where checked, under half of the loss comes from unresolved V genes, and the rest has no known cause. V, J and clone size reflect that table, while D and trimming were determined from the DNA. The sample data list approximately 80,000 clones, and roughly 91% of these were observed just once. The ten largest clones represent 0.55% to 0.65% of the sample.

In light of the paper, this sample's time point label describes: week 5, during vaccination. Every vaccine dose consisted of 300 ug of a 20-mer mutant IDH1 peptide in Montanide, administered subcutaneously together with topical imiquimod. Newly diagnosed WHO grade 3 or 4 IDH1-mutant astrocytomas showing loss of nuclear ATRX were present in the donors. The samples were drawn from NOA16, a multicentre, single-arm, open-label phase I trial in Germany that tested a mutant IDH1 peptide vaccine in humans for the first time. The DNeasy Blood and Tissue Kit was used to extract genomic DNA from EDTA blood for TCRB sequencing. The data belong to a study of a mutant IDH1 vaccine in newly diagnosed glioma (dated by TCRdb to about 2021). Study-level background: Patients were given eight vaccinations, in weeks 1, 3, 5, 7, 11, 15, 19 and 23, which matched visits V03 through V10. In the chemotherapy-containing groups, vaccination started alongside temozolomide cycles, whereas in patients who had radiotherapy alone it started 4-6 weeks after radiotherapy. Of the approximately 30 treated patients, 62.5% were male and around 38% were female, and a mean age of roughly 40 years was recorded. Before enrollment, most patients had been given radiochemotherapy with temozolomide as standard therapy, while the rest had received either radiotherapy alone or temozolomide alone. Peripheral blood samples were drawn at six visits, namely V03 (baseline), V05, V07, V10, V12 and V13. For exploratory analyses, longitudinal TCRB deep sequencing was carried out in around 24 treated patients wherever samples were available.

Study-wide findings and limitations: Pseudoprogression seemed to be unrelated to changes in the top peripheral T cell clonotypes found by TCRB sequencing. Selection of PBMC samples for TCRB deep sequencing was based on availability. Immune responses induced by the vaccine were seen in over 90% of patients across multiple MHC alleles. According to the authors, sample limitations meant that analyses of patient blood samples could not be reproduced.

The cysteine opens and the phenylalanine closes a CDR3 of 16 amino acids. Solely the CDR3 DNA is kept, with 48 bases framed from the first base. V loses 5 bases, J loses 2 bases, and the germline ends lie 17 bases apart. CDR1 MNHEY and CDR2 SMNVEV were looked up in the germline V gene (reference sequence). The V and J segments used are TRBV27 and TRBJ2-3; the D gene cannot be resolved reliably. The TCR sequence derives from a woman aged 50 to 65 with glioma. The material sequenced was PBMCs, taken from a glioma patient whose treatment included an IDH1 peptide vaccine. The CDR3 here reads CASSELGREVTDTQYF. The nucleotides read TGTGCCAGCAGTGAGTTGGGTCGCGAAGTCACAGATACGCAGTATTTT.